The 10 T cell receptor beta chains presented below share a single source sample, sequenced in a study of CD8 T cells in ankylosing spondylitis. No antigen has been identified for these receptors. Overall study findings and caveats: Characteristic, it appeared, of ankylosing spondylitis blood was a TCR beta motif of several highly homologous variants.

Using its own MiXCR run on the 5' RACE reads, TCRdb lists one record per CDR3 protein. The data hold over 600,000 distinct CDR3 sequences, with under 20% observed a single time. The sequencing input was blood, either unsorted or a sorted T cell fraction (not recorded which). Receptors originate from a male donor with ankylosing spondylitis.

This chain uses TRBV11-2 with TRBJ2-2; D gene unclear. The CDR3 contains 15 residues. V lost 1 base to trimming and J lost 3 bases, with 9 bases between them. Germline CDR1 SGHAT, CDR2 FQNNGV. This CDR3 is CASSLVGRYTGELFF. In DNA form, the CDR3 reads TGTGCCAGCAGCTTAGTTGGGCGGTACACCGGGGAGCTGTTTTTT.

This clonotype was detected ten times or more. This chain uses TRBV3-1 with TRBJ2-5; 14 nucleotides line up with TRBD2. CDR3 size: 17 residues. Trimming took 4 bases from V and 4 from J; bases not matched to a gene: 8. Germline V CDR1 and CDR2: LGHDT, YNNKEL (reference sequence). CDR3 bases: TGTGCCAGCAGCCCGGGACTAGCGGGAGTAGGAAGAGAGACCCAGTACTTC. Its translation: CASSPGLAGVGRETQYF.

The chain joins TRBV12-3 or TRBV12-4 to TRBJ2-1; 10 bases agree with TRBD2. J gave up 9 bases and V 10 bases, and 6 bases lay outside the gene matches. The CDR3 sequence is 12 residues long. In nucleotides, the CDR3 is TGTGCCACCCTAGCGGGGGTAGGTGAGCAGTTCTTC. Protein sequence: CATLAGVGEQFF.

This clonotype was seen more than once but under ten times. The chain links TRBV15 to TRBJ2-5; 7 bases map to TRBD2. CDR1 LNHNV and CDR2 YYDKDF come from the germline V gene (reference sequence). The CDR3 sequence is 18 residues long. After removal of 2 bases from V and 4 bases from J, the junction contained 16 bases not matched to a gene. Here the CDR3 reads CATSRQLAGPGVGETQYF. As DNA, the CDR3 is TGTGCCACCAGCAGACAATTAGCGGGTCCCGGCGTGGGAGAGACCCAGTACTTC.

This sequence joins TRBV2 and TRBJ1-3; D gene unclear. CDR1 and CDR2 (germline): SNHLY, FYNNEI. V lost 6 bases and J 2 bases, leaving 5 bases between the germline ends. The CDR3 sequence is 12 residues long. Here the CDR3 reads CASRIAGNTIYF. CDR3 nucleotides: TGTGCCAGCAGGATCGCTGGAAACACCATATATTTT.

This clonotype was found a few times. The rearrangement links TRBV28 to TRBJ2-1; 14 nucleotides line up with TRBD2. V was pared by 6 bases and J by 9 bases, with 10 bases of the junction left unmatched. The CDR3 is 16 amino acids. Germline CDR1 is MDHEN and CDR2 is SYDVKM. The CDR3 reads CASSRAGTSGSGEQFF. For the CDR3, the DNA is TGTGCCAGCAGCCGTGCCGGGACTAGCGGGAGCGGTGAGCAGTTCTTC.

The gene calls are TRBV2 and TRBJ2-7, with 12 bases matching TRBD1. The V gene's germline CDR1 is SNHLY and CDR2 FYNNEI. CDR3 length: 16 residues. Trimming took 0 bases from V and 7 from J; bases not matched to a gene: 7. CDR3 sequence (DNA): TGTGCCAGCAGTGAAGCGGGGACAGGGGGCTTGGGTGAGCAGTACTTC. Protein: CASSEAGTGGLGEQYF.

This chain connects TRBV5-1 to TRBJ1-2; unclear D gene. CDR1 SGHRS and CDR2 YFSETQ come from the germline V gene. The CDR3 totals 13 residues. The V end lost 4 bases, the J end lost 8 bases, and 15 bases lay between the germline ends. CDR3 loop: CASSPEGVGGYTF. The CDR3 nucleotides read TGCGCCAGCAGCCCCGAGGGAGTAGGGGGCTACACCTTC.

This clonotype has a handful of counts. The chain links TRBV5-1 to TRBJ2-7, with D perhaps matching TRBD2 (7 bases). Germline loops: CDR1 SGHRS, CDR2 YFSETQ. The V and J ends lost 6 bases and 4 bases respectively, with 17 bases between them. The CDR3 is 14 residues long. The CDR3 region is CASKHREGNYEQYF. The CDR3 bases are TGCGCCAGCAAACACAGGGAGGGGAATTACGAGCAGTACTTC.

The chain is built from TRBV20-1 and TRBJ1-1; 10 bases are a match to TRBD1. Trimming removed 3 bases from V and 3 bases from J; junction bases left unmatched: 4. Germline CDR1 is DFQATT and CDR2 is SNEGSKA (reference sequence). The CDR3 runs 14 residues. CDR3 sequence reads: CSASRTGGDTEAFF. The CDR3 nucleotides read TGCAGTGCTAGCCGGACAGGGGGAGACACTGAAGCTTTCTTT.